The clone carrying this TCR beta chain showed up just a few times. Its specificity is unknown. PCR used 60 Vbeta primers and 13 Jbeta primers. Generated by immunoSEQ multiplex PCR, the TCRdb table keeps only in-frame clones and is missing some. This table has about 150,000 clones, more than 9.5% appearing once. These data originate in a study of cytomegalovirus exposure and HLA in healthy donors. Study summary: Earlier findings included roughly 120 million unique TCR beta sequences obtained from about 180 million T cells. Study conclusions and caveats: Clonal expansion was found to be greater in HLA-associated TCR beta chains than in equally common others in a later analysis.

V shed 2 bases and J shed 1 base, with 8 bases lying between them. This CDR3 contains 14 residues. Germline V gene data show CDR1 as SEHNR and CDR2 as FQNEAQ (reference sequence). The sequencing input was PBMCs. The rearrangement uses TRBV7-9 and TRBJ1-2, with D perhaps matching TRBD1 (5 bases). The receptor was derived from a man aged 50 or older in good health and CMV-seronegative. CDR3 loop: CASSLTGYNYGYTF. CDR3 sequence (DNA): TGTGCCAGCAGCTTAACAGGCTATAACTATGGCTACACCTTC. The full variable domain, rest sourced from reference TRBV7-9 and TRBJ1-2, is DTGVSQNPRHKITKRGQNVTFRCDPISEHNRLYWYRQTLGQGPEFLTYFQNEAQLEKSRLLSDRFSAERPKGSFSTLEIQRTEQGDSAMYLCASSLTGYNYGYTFGSGTRLTVV.